What follows is one T cell receptor beta chain and its context. Ten or more counts support this clonotype. Its recognized antigen is unknown. Base qualities are not recorded, but no much larger clone differs from it by a single base. CDR3 length: 15 amino acids, cysteine to phenylalanine. CDR3 DNA only is kept here, 45 bases in frame from base 1. According to the germline V gene, CDR1 reads MGHRA and CDR2 reads YSYEKL. Germline trimming: 0 bases from V, 8 bases from J; junction bases outside gene matches: 6. The sample originates from a study of Graves' ophthalmopathy and Graves' hyperthyroidism (dated by TCRdb to 2016 to 2019). Broadly, across the study: Peripheral blood was collected at initial diagnosis, before any treatment. The 100 or so discovery patients were randomly split 7:3 into training and test sets. After sampling, hyperthyroidism patients received methimazole starting at 30 mg daily, and ophthalmopathy patients received high-dose intravenous methylprednisolone. In a handful of hyperthyroidism patients, the T-cell repertoire of thyroid tissue was compared with the T-cell repertoire of blood. In total, some 130 blood samples were TCR-sequenced: fewer than 50 ophthalmopathy, some 75 hyperthyroidism and some 17 hyperthyroidism-to-ophthalmopathy patients. An independent validation cohort comprised some 19 hyperthyroidism patients and 15 to 17 patients who later progressed from hyperthyroidism to ophthalmopathy. To tell Graves' ophthalmopathy apart from Graves' hyperthyroidism, and to predict which patients would progress to ophthalmopathy, the study relied on TCR beta repertoire signatures. To explore V-J signatures distinguishing ophthalmopathy from hyperthyroidism, a discovery set of 100 patients (roughly 45 ophthalmopathy, some 57 stable hyperthyroidism) was enrolled. The research as a whole found: Sample size was not predetermined statistically, and investigators were not blinded to group allocation. The 13-signature model separated ophthalmopathy from stable hyperthyroidism with 85% to 90% sensitivity and about 84% specificity in cross-validation, and 80%/75% in the test set. In validation, the model predicted ophthalmopathy progression with about 64% sensitivity and around 72% specificity; roughly 12 predicted patients were CT-confirmed with GO in a median of approximately 6.5 months. Most of the expanded thyroid clonotypes with a frequency above 0.001 were also detected in blood, and it was suggested that the thyroid immune response may be reflected by blood repertoires.

Hyperthyroidism was considered stable if no progression to ophthalmopathy occurred within 18 months of follow-up. Patients with hyperthyroidism were aged 18 to 65 years, had been newly diagnosed, and had a disease duration of less than 2 months. Patients were excluded if they had other autoimmune diseases, uncontrolled infections, pregnancy or lactation. Diagnosis was based on clinical symptoms, serum thyroxine, TRAb, thyroid ultrasound and orbital computed tomography. PBMCs were isolated from 8 to 10 ml of fresh peripheral blood by Ficoll-Paque density gradient centrifugation. Trizol reagent was used to extract the total RNA, and its quality was then checked on an Agilent 2100 Bioanalyzer. For repertoire sequencing, TCR beta CDR3 regions were amplified from RNA transcripts. The first round of RT-PCR was done with HTBI primers and the Qiagen OneStep RT-PCR kit, and was followed by a second round of multiplex PCR, then size selection and purification. Libraries were sequenced on an Illumina HiSeq2000 using paired-end 100 bp reads. The published analysis was carried out like this. SOAPnuke was used for read processing, and reads with adapters, uncalled bases, a mean Phred below 15, or no exact constant-primer or identifier match were discarded. COPE v1.2.5 was used to merge the high-quality paired reads. Each unique nucleotide sequence was treated as a clonotype, and MiTCR v1.1 was used to align the clonotypes to the IMGT TRB V, D and J references. Analysis was restricted to V-J combinations with a frequency above 0.0001, which covered about 99% of repertoires. A TCR clonal expansion and chaos score per V-J combination was defined as the ratio of F50 clonal expansion to chaos observed in the TCRdist matrix. Features were reduced by Welch's t-statistics and random forest to 10 to 15 V-J combinations, which fed a naive Bayes classifier. The Morisita-Horn index was used to measure how similar the thyroid and blood repertoires were. The raw public reads went through TCRdb reprocessing: fastp at Q25, MiXCR clone calling, in-frame beta chains kept. Every distinct CDR3 protein forms one entry, paired with its most common genes and DNA. The V and J calls come from TCRdb's annotation, not from the publication. The sample has hundreds of thousands of distinct CDR3 sequences on record, around a fifth of them singletons. Approximately 3.2% of the sample lies in the top ten.

Sequenced input: peripheral blood. The rearranged chain carries TRBV4-1 and TRBJ1-2; TRBD1 aligns with 10 central bases. The origin of this receptor is a woman younger than 30 with stable Graves' hyperthyroidism. Donor details come from another sample of the same person, matched by shared clones. The CDR3 protein is CASSQDPGTGAGYTF. The nucleotides are TGCGCCAGCAGCCAAGATCCCGGGACAGGGGCCGGCTACACCTTC.